Sequencing of this T cell receptor beta chain was carried out in a study of graft-versus-host responses after intestinal transplantation. Measured with immunoSEQ multiplex PCR; TCRdb has only the in-frame clones, and not every one. The sample shows about 93,000 clones, roughly 80% of them seen only once. This clone was seen a handful of times. Its specificity is unknown. The source material was unstimulated CD4+ T cells sorted from spleen or lymph node cells, sampled before intestinal transplant. The receptor was isolated from a human donor who received an intestinal transplant.

The CDR3 sequence is CASSPAGLSGNTIYF. The CDR3 DNA sequence: TGTGCCAGCAGCCCGGCCGGACTCTCTGGAAACACCATATATTTT. This chain uses TRBV5-4 with TRBJ1-3; the D is unclear. This CDR3 has 15 amino acids. Germline assignment: CDR1 SGHNT and CDR2 YYREEE (reference sequence). The germline V and J ends were trimmed by 4 bases and 0 bases, with 11 bases remaining between them.